These 5 T cell receptor beta chains came from one sample sequenced in a study of CD8 T cells in Susac syndrome. RNA totalling about 0.45 to 1 ug underwent reverse transcription with random hexamers. TCRdb redid the calling of the immunoSEQ multiplex PCR reads with MiXCR, one entry per CDR3 protein. The sample has some 210,000 distinct CDR3 sequences, approximately 94% seen once. The sample taken for sequencing was CD4+ T cells from PBMCs. These TCRs come from a human donor with Susac syndrome.

The chain employs TRBV6-5 and TRBJ2-4, with TRBD2 matching 12 bases. The V segment lost 10 bases and the J segment 8 bases; nucleotides outside the gene matches: 12. There are 15 residues in the CDR3. Germline V gene data show CDR1 as MNHEY and CDR2 as SVGAGI. The DNA of the CDR3 is TGTGCCACCACACCTAGCGGGGGGGCCGGGTACATTCAGTACTTC. As protein: CATTPSGGAGYIQYF.

This clonotype occurred once. The chain uses TRBV20-1 and TRBJ1-2, with D possibly TRBD1 on 5 matching bases. V was cut by 1 base and J by 0 bases, with 18 bases left in between. This CDR3 spans 17 amino acids. Germline V gene sequence: CDR1 DFQATT, CDR2 SNEGSKA (reference sequence). CDR3 in DNA: TGCAGTGCTAGAGGGGAATCTCAGACAGTCTCTAACTATGGCTACACCTTC. This gives the protein CSARGESQTVSNYGYTF.

V is TRBV20-1 and J is TRBJ1-5, with 7 bases identical to TRBD1. The CDR3 has 13 residues. J gave up 7 bases and V 4 bases, and 7 bases lay outside the gene matches. The germline V gene encodes CDR1 DFQATT and CDR2 SNEGSKA (reference sequence). CDR3 loop: CSANRQGGQPQHF. The CDR3, as DNA: TGCAGTGCTAACCGACAGGGTGGGCAGCCCCAGCATTTT.

The J gene is TRBJ1-6, the V gene TRBV30; perhaps TRBD1 as D (5 bases). The V gene's germline CDR1 is GTSNPN and CDR2 SVGIG (reference sequence). V was pared by 1 base and J by 10 bases, with 11 bases between. The CDR3 is 13 amino acids. CDR3 protein: CAWSAGERSPLHF. The DNA of the CDR3 is TGTGCCTGGAGTGCGGGGGAACGATCACCCCTCCACTTT.

V gene TRBV20-1 combines with J gene TRBJ2-7; D is ambiguous. CDR1 is DFQATT and CDR2 is SNEGSKA in the germline V gene (reference sequence). V was shortened by 5 bases and J by 3 bases, with 14 bases between the two germline ends. The CDR3 is 13 residues long. The CDR3 nucleotides are TGCAGTGCTCCGAACCCTGGGTTCTACGAGCAGTACTTC. Encoded protein: CSAPNPGFYEQYF.